These 11 T cell receptor beta chains were all obtained from the same sample, sequenced in a study of CD8 T cells in Susac syndrome. The RNA, about 0.45 to 1 ug, was put through reverse transcription using random hexamers. TCRdb reprocessed the immunoSEQ multiplex PCR reads via MiXCR and lists one record per CDR3 protein. The sample has about 190,000 distinct CDR3 sequences, roughly 90% seen once. The sequenced material came from CD4+ T cells from PBMCs. Every receptor here comes from a human donor with Susac syndrome.

This sequence joins TRBV29-1 and TRBJ1-1; D remains unclear. Germline V gene lookup returns CDR1 SQVTM and CDR2 ANQGSEA. V was shortened by 3 bases and J by 2 bases, with 10 bases between the two germline ends. The CDR3 is 13 residues long. CDR3 loop: CSVEVSLNTEAFF. The CDR3 coding sequence is TGCAGCGTTGAGGTCAGTCTTAACACTGAAGCTTTCTTT.

This chain links TRBV5-8 with TRBJ2-7; a weak D match, TRBD2 (7 bases). The CDR3 covers 15 residues. Germline CDR1 is SGHTS and CDR2 is YDEGEE. V shed 4 bases and J shed 2 bases, with 16 bases lying between them. The CDR3 nucleotides are TGTGCCAGCAGCCCTAAGGGAGGGGGGGCCTACGAGCAGTACTTC. It specifies CASSPKGGGAYEQYF.

The rearrangement uses TRBV4-1 and TRBJ2-4; TRBD1 agrees at 7 bases. This CDR3 region has 20 residues. The V gene's germline CDR1 is MGHRA and CDR2 YSYEKL. J was trimmed by 0 bases and V by 3 bases; bases with no gene match: 17. The DNA for the CDR3 is TGCGCCAGCAGCCAGGGCCTACCGGGACAGAGAGAAATAGCCAAAAACATTCAGTACTTC. Translation gives CASSQGLPGQREIAKNIQYF.

This sequence joins TRBV11-1 and TRBJ1-1, with D unresolved. With 3 bases removed from V and 11 bases from J, the gap between germline ends came to 16 bases. This CDR3 comprises 13 residues. From germline, CDR1 is SGHAT and CDR2 FQDESV (reference sequence). The DNA of the CDR3 is TGTGCCAGCAGCTTTAAAGGGCGTTCGGTGGCTTTCTTT. As protein: CASSFKGRSVAFF.

The chain recombines TRBV29-1 with TRBJ1-2; TRBD1 matches at 7 bases. CDR1 is SQVTM, CDR2 ANQGSEA, per germline. This CDR3 has 17 residues. Trimming at V came to 6 bases and at J to 5 bases, leaving 21 bases not matched to a gene. Here the CDR3 reads CSVRVGTVNRPSYGYTF. The CDR3 nucleotides are TGCAGCGTCAGGGTTGGGACAGTTAACCGGCCCTCGTATGGCTACACCTTC.

V and J are TRBV9 and TRBJ2-1; the D gene could be TRBD1 or TRBD2 (5 bases each). Trimming took 3 bases from V and 4 from J, leaving 11 bases between them. Germline CDR1 SGDLS, CDR2 YYNGEE. The length of the CDR3 is 14 residues. The CDR3 loop is CASSAGTGYNEQFF. The CDR3 DNA reads as TGTGCCAGCAGCGCTGGGACGGGATACAATGAGCAGTTCTTC.

The CDR3 DNA sequence: TGTGCCAGCAGCCGCGGGGGGGCCCAAGAGACCCAGTACTTC. Protein: CASSRGGAQETQYF. This rearrangement joins TRBV3-1 to TRBJ2-5; TRBD2 matches at 9 bases. Germline loops: CDR1 LGHDT, CDR2 YNNKEL (reference sequence). The length of the CDR3 is 14 residues. The J segment lost 1 base and the V segment lost 4 bases, leaving 1 base of the junction unmatched.

The chain uses TRBV24-1 and TRBJ2-3; possible D gene TRBD1, 5 bases. The CDR3 runs to 14 residues. The germline CDR1 and CDR2 sequences are KGHDR and SFDVKD. Trimming removed 4 bases at V and 3 bases at J, with 10 bases between. Here the CDR3 reads CATSDLAGTDTQYF. The CDR3 DNA reads as TGTGCCACCAGTGACCTCGCAGGGACAGATACGCAGTATTTT.

This rearrangement joins TRBV29-1 to TRBJ1-2, with D unresolved. Trimming removed 2 bases at V and 8 bases at J, with 12 bases between. The length of the CDR3 is 12 residues. From germline, CDR1 is SQVTM and CDR2 ANQGSEA. This chain's CDR3 is CSVESVGVGYTF. The CDR3 DNA follows: TGCAGCGTTGAATCGGTGGGCGTCGGCTACACCTTC.

This chain joins TRBV12-3 or TRBV12-4 and TRBJ1-3, with D unresolved. This CDR3 region has 12 residues. Trimming left V 7 bases short and J 2 bases short, with 6 bases between. CDR3 bases: TGTGCCAGCACCCATGCTGGAAACACCATATATTTT. It encodes CASTHAGNTIYF.

The chain couples TRBV12-3 or TRBV12-4 to TRBJ1-1; D perhaps matches TRBD1 (6 bases). The CDR3 loop spans 15 amino acids. Trimming removed 3 bases at V and 1 base at J, with 12 bases between. In nucleotides, the CDR3 is TGTGCCAGCAGTTTCAGGGGCGCGGGGAACACTGAAGCTTTCTTT. This gives the protein CASSFRGAGNTEAFF.